These T cell receptor beta chains were read from a single sample in a study of T cells in Graves' hyperthyroidism and ophthalmopathy. TCRdb called the multiplex PCR reads again in MiXCR, with one record for every CDR3 protein. This table has some 440,000 distinct CDR3 sequences, approximately 14% appearing once. Sequenced sample: blood. The receptors were gathered from a woman aged 18-30 years with Graves' hyperthyroidism. The conserved cysteine and the conserved F or W are not part of the CDR3 here. Each record gives: CDR3 protein, clone size, V gene, D gene. The D gene is left open where the match is weak. Size values are once, few and many counts, or a class for expanded clones, and some rows have none.

CDR3aa: ASRPSGTGELF
abundance: many
v_gene: TRBV27
d_gene: NA

CDR3aa: ASSLGPRLDQPQH
abundance: NA
v_gene: TRBV5-4
d_gene: NA

CDR3aa: ASSSTGWIYNEQF
abundance: NA
v_gene: TRBV19
d_gene: TRBD1

CDR3aa: ASSFWGVYYEQY
abundance: few
v_gene: TRBV28
d_gene: NA

CDR3aa: ASRASGYSYEQY
abundance: many
v_gene: TRBV28
d_gene: NA

CDR3aa: ASSFRGDTGELF
abundance: NA
v_gene: TRBV12-3/TRBV12-4
d_gene: NA

CDR3aa: SVHGWGERVRAYTEAF
abundance: NA
v_gene: TRBV29-1
d_gene: NA

CDR3aa: ASSLVGGGATGELF
abundance: NA
v_gene: TRBV7-3
d_gene: TRBD2

CDR3aa: ASSQVNSLEQY
abundance: few
v_gene: TRBV4-2
d_gene: NA

CDR3aa: ASTTIGTAGTSFSETQY
abundance: many
v_gene: TRBV6-2/TRBV6-3
d_gene: NA

CDR3aa: ASSDSQGENQPQH
abundance: NA
v_gene: TRBV18
d_gene: TRBD1

CDR3aa: SATRDPYEQY
abundance: many
v_gene: TRBV20-1
d_gene: NA

CDR3aa: ASRPGLAGTDTQY
abundance: many
v_gene: TRBV2
d_gene: TRBD2

CDR3aa: SVRGTGYYEQY
abundance: NA
v_gene: TRBV29-1
d_gene: TRBD1

CDR3aa: ASSQVLRGTGTDTQY
abundance: few
v_gene: TRBV4-3
d_gene: NA

CDR3aa: SVLSSGNTIY
abundance: NA
v_gene: TRBV29-1
d_gene: NA

CDR3aa: ASRLRGQGLYNSPLH
abundance: few
v_gene: TRBV27
d_gene: TRBD1

CDR3aa: ASSFLRTSQETQY
abundance: few
v_gene: TRBV28
d_gene: TRBD2

CDR3aa: ASSQDMSGRYSGETQY
abundance: NA
v_gene: TRBV4-3
d_gene: NA

CDR3aa: ASSFRQGANTEAF
abundance: NA
v_gene: TRBV11-2
d_gene: TRBD1

CDR3aa: AILPRGTEAF
abundance: NA
v_gene: TRBV2
d_gene: NA

CDR3aa: ASSLSPRTSLLLNEQY
abundance: NA
v_gene: TRBV7-6
d_gene: TRBD2

CDR3aa: SARDYQGAASMREQY
abundance: few
v_gene: TRBV20-1
d_gene: TRBD1

CDR3aa: SVDGTPDSGNTIY
abundance: many
v_gene: TRBV29-1
d_gene: NA

CDR3aa: ASSSGTSDNNEQF
abundance: many
v_gene: TRBV11-2
d_gene: TRBD2

CDR3aa: SVEPGTSTDTQY
abundance: few
v_gene: TRBV29-1
d_gene: NA

CDR3aa: ASSLAVDTEAF
abundance: many
v_gene: TRBV7-8
d_gene: NA

CDR3aa: ATAGERSPLH
abundance: NA
v_gene: TRBV10-3
d_gene: NA

CDR3aa: ASSIGGQGAEAF
abundance: NA
v_gene: TRBV19
d_gene: TRBD1

CDR3aa: ASSLSLTITEAF
abundance: NA
v_gene: TRBV5-1
d_gene: NA

CDR3aa: SVEADTQY
abundance: many
v_gene: TRBV29-1
d_gene: NA

CDR3aa: ASSEESRDRRFFGSYEQY
abundance: many
v_gene: TRBV6-1
d_gene: TRBD1

CDR3aa: ATRSVGGPEETQY
abundance: NA
v_gene: TRBV15
d_gene: NA

CDR3aa: AGSQKTGGDYYEQY
abundance: NA
v_gene: TRBV4-1
d_gene: TRBD1

CDR3aa: SAKGLVEGGQPQH
abundance: many
v_gene: TRBV20-1
d_gene: NA

CDR3aa: ASSKLGAQPQH
abundance: NA
v_gene: TRBV28
d_gene: NA

CDR3aa: ASSIIPGQAF
abundance: many
v_gene: TRBV7-2
d_gene: NA

CDR3aa: ASSYQGDDGNQPQH
abundance: many
v_gene: TRBV6-2/TRBV6-3
d_gene: NA

CDR3aa: ASSEYMWGTTSSGNTIY
abundance: NA
v_gene: TRBV6-1
d_gene: NA